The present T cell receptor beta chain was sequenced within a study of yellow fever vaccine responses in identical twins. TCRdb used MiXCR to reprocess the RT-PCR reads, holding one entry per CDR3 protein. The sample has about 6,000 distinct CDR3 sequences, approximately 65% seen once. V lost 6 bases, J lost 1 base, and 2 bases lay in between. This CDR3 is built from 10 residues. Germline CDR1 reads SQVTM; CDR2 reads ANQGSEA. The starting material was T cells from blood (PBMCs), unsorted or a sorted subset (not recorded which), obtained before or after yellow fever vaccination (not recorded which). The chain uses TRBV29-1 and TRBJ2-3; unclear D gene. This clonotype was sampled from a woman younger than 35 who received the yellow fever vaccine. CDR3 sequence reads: CSVGTDTQYF. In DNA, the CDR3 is TGCAGCGTCGGCACAGATACGCAGTATTTT.